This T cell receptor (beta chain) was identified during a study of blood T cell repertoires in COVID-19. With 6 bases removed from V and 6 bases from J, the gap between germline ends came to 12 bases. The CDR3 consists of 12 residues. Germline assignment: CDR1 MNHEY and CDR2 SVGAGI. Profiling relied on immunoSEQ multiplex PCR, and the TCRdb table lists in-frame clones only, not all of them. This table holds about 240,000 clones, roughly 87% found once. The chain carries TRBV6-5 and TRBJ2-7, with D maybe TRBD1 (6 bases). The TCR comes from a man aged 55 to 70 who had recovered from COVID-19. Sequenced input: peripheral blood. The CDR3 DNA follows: TGTGCCAGCAGACCACAGGGTGGCGAGCAGTACTTC. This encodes CASRPQGGEQYF.